The table lists the clone carrying this T cell receptor (beta chain) with a count of one. One base away lies a much larger clone, so this may be a sequencing read error. This sample was taken from a study of human T cells and chemical hapten exposure. Across the study: Sensitization employed 2% DPC on roughly 2 cm by roughly 2 cm of upper inner arm skin.

The germline CDR1 and CDR2 sequences are SNHLY and FYNNEI. CDR3 size: 12 residues. Time point: pre-sensitization, week 0. Described treatment: therapeutic diphenylcyclopropenone sensitization with weekly scalp DPC. TCRdb processed the RACE reads anew with MiXCR; each CDR3 protein has one entry. Altogether some 250,000 distinct CDR3 sequences are present, around 7.7% being singletons, with the ten largest covering approximately 1.2%. The sequence was collected from a man between 18 and 35 years old with alopecia areata. Some clones in this sample may be carry-over from other donors' samples. The J gene is TRBJ1-4, the V gene TRBV2, with 7 bases that match TRBD1. The sample consisted of whole blood, taken in connection with sensitization to the hapten diphenylcyclopropenone (DPC). CDR3 DNA: TGTACCGGAGGACAGGAGGATGAAAAACTGTTTTTT. Its protein product is CTGGQEDEKLFF.